The sequence of this TCR beta chain was determined in a study of blood T cell repertoires in COVID-19. Study details: COVID-19 samples collected from the United States, Italy and Spain covered acute and convalescent phases. The cDNA or gDNA used as material had been derived from T cells, B-cell-depleted T cells, or PBMCs.

Per the study methods: Estimates of nucleated cell counts were drawn from the amplification of reference gene primers. The repertoire was sequenced with immunoSEQ multiplex PCR; TCRdb's copy has only in-frame clones and lacks some. That table is the source of V, J and clone size, and D and trimming were worked out from the DNA. The top ten hold roughly 28% of the sample, which has under 150,000 clones, approximately 88% seen once. V dropped 8 bases and J dropped 1 base, with 14 bases sitting between them. CDR1 is ENHRY, CDR2 SYGVKD, per germline. The CDR3 spans 14 residues. The sample comprised peripheral blood. This clonotype originated in a human donor in a cohort sampled during active COVID-19. The chain combines TRBV10-3 with TRBJ1-2; D is possibly TRBD1 (5 bases). This CDR3 reads CAIGPDTDNYGYTF. CDR3 bases: TGTGCCATCGGTCCGGACACGGATAACTATGGCTACACCTTC.